Listed below are T cell receptor beta chains from one sample, sequenced in a study of T cells expressing NK-cell markers. TCRdb derives one entry per CDR3 protein from the 5' RACE reads, leaving out DNA. This table lists more than 120,000 distinct CDR3 sequences. Source material: blood T cells: a sorted CD56 or NKG2C T cell subset, CD4+ or CD8+ T cells, or bulk PBMC T cells (not recorded which). These receptors came from a man aged 18 to 30 in good health. CDR3s include the opening cysteine and the closing phenylalanine or tryptophan. Each record gives: V gene, J gene, CDR3 protein.

V: TRBV7-9
J: TRBJ2-1
CDR3: CASSSGGVGEFF

V: TRBV20-1
J: TRBJ2-1
CDR3: CSARVLAGVGFEQFF

V: TRBV12-3/TRBV12-4
J: TRBJ1-6
CDR3: CASRQTDTDNSPLHF

V: TRBV27
J: TRBJ1-3
CDR3: CASSLSQGSGNTIYF

V: TRBV29-1
J: TRBJ1-2
CDR3: CSAPTEYYGYTF

V: TRBV5-6
J: TRBJ2-5
CDR3: CASSLWLGRETQYF

V: TRBV25-1
J: TRBJ2-1
CDR3: CASSESGLAGAHSSYNEQFF

V: TRBV30
J: TRBJ1-1
CDR3: CAWGRPRQTEAFF

V: TRBV7-7
J: TRBJ2-1
CDR3: CASSARQGSNEQFF

V: TRBV12-3/TRBV12-4
J: TRBJ2-7
CDR3: CASSLGTSSYEQYF

V: TRBV6-5
J: TRBJ1-6
CDR3: CASSSPNREDNSPLHF

V: TRBV6-5
J: TRBJ2-5
CDR3: CASSYSGLFLETQYF

V: TRBV11-3
J: TRBJ2-1
CDR3: CASSPSRGRAWEQFF

V: TRBV27
J: TRBJ1-5
CDR3: CASGPSTGSAQPQHF

V: TRBV29-1
J: TRBJ1-4
CDR3: CSVTGGGLEKLFF

V: TRBV19
J: TRBJ1-1
CDR3: CASSPRELWTEAFF

V: TRBV29-1
J: TRBJ1-2
CDR3: CSVVDRVGYTF

V: TRBV10-3
J: TRBJ2-1
CDR3: CAISEPGTYNEQFF

V: TRBV27
J: TRBJ2-1
CDR3: CASSLSEDNEQFF

V: TRBV12-5
J: TRBJ1-5
CDR3: CASGLEEGGRSPQHF

V: TRBV9
J: TRBJ2-7
CDR3: CASSATGGSLYEQYF

V: TRBV9
J: TRBJ2-7
CDR3: CASSLSAGGSYEQYF

V: TRBV7-2
J: TRBJ1-1
CDR3: CASSGEQVVATEAFF

V: TRBV12-3/TRBV12-4
J: TRBJ2-2
CDR3: CASSQAGDNTGELFF

V: TRBV20-1
J: TRBJ2-3
CDR3: CSAIGGDSDLITDTQYF

V: TRBV12-3/TRBV12-4
J: TRBJ2-3
CDR3: CASSSGVGTDTQYF

V: TRBV11-2
J: TRBJ1-4
CDR3: CASSLDTGHFATNEKLFF

V: TRBV27
J: TRBJ2-3
CDR3: CASSLSFFDTDTQYF

V: TRBV11-2
J: TRBJ1-5
CDR3: CASSLTGKNQPQHF

V: TRBV4-2
J: TRBJ2-5
CDR3: CASSQVGGAATTQETQYF

V: TRBV7-2
J: TRBJ2-1
CDR3: CASSEPWPMSDEQFF

V: TRBV4-1
J: TRBJ2-5
CDR3: CASSQDYVVQETQYF

V: TRBV15
J: TRBJ2-3
CDR3: CATSRDPPAVLSTDTQYF

V: TRBV5-1
J: TRBJ2-1
CDR3: CASSPFAGGSGNEQFF

V: TRBV27
J: TRBJ2-7
CDR3: CASSQGMGGHEQYF

V: TRBV6-2/TRBV6-3
J: TRBJ2-5
CDR3: CASRFGENGFETQYF

V: TRBV29-1
J: TRBJ2-7
CDR3: CSVEEQGHPNYEQYF

V: TRBV5-1
J: TRBJ1-4
CDR3: CASSPGQGALEKLFF

V: TRBV29-1
J: TRBJ2-7
CDR3: CSVKEDRGYEQYF

V: TRBV5-1
J: TRBJ1-1
CDR3: CASSLSEGWNTEAFF

V: TRBV5-4
J: TRBJ1-2
CDR3: CASSWAGQDGYTF

V: TRBV12-3/TRBV12-4
J: TRBJ2-3
CDR3: CASSLALIAQQTDTQYF

V: TRBV20-1
J: TRBJ2-7
CDR3: CSAISTGVFHEQYF

V: TRBV9
J: TRBJ2-7
CDR3: CASSVRGLAGVEQYF

V: TRBV12-3/TRBV12-4
J: TRBJ1-2
CDR3: CASTDREEYGYTF

V: TRBV25-1
J: TRBJ2-3
CDR3: CASSEAFQGLTDTQYF

V: TRBV7-9
J: TRBJ2-3
CDR3: CAGREYSTDTQYF

V: TRBV19
J: TRBJ2-7
CDR3: CASSWGQGTYEQYF

V: TRBV24-1
J: TRBJ1-2
CDR3: CATSVRQNYGYTF

V: TRBV5-1
J: TRBJ2-1
CDR3: CASSMRGFLTIGDNEQFF